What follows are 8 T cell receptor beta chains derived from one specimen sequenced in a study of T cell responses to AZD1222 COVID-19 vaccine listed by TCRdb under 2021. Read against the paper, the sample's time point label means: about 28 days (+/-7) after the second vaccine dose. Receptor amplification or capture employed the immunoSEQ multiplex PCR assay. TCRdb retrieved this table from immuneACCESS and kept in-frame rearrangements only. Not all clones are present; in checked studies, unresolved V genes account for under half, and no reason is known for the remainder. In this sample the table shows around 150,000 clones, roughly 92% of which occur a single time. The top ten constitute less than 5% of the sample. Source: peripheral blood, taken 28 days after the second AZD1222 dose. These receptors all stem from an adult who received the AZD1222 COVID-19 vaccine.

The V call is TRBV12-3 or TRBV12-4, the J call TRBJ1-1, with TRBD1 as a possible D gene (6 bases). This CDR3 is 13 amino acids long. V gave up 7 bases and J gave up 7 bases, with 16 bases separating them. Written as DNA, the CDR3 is TGTGCCAGCAATATACAGGGAGGTGGTGAAGCTTTCTTT. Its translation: CASNIQGGGEAFF.

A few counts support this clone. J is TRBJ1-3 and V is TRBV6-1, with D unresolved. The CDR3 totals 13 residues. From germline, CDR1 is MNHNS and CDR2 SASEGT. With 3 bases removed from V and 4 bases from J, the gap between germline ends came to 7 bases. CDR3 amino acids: CASSESGGNTIYF. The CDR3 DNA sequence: TGTGCCAGCAGTGAGTCGGGCGGAAACACCATATATTTT.

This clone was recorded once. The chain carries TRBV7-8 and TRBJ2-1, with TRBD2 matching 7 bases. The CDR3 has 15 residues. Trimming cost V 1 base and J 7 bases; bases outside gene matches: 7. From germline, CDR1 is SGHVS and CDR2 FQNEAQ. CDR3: CASSLGAGVVNEQFF. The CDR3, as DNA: TGTGCCAGCAGCTTAGGGGCGGGAGTGGTTAATGAGCAGTTCTTC.

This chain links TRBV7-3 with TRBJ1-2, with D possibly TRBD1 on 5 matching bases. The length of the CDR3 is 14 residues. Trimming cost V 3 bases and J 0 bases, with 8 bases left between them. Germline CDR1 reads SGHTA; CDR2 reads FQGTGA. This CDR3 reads CASSLGPANYGYTF. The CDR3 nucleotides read TGTGCCAGCAGCTTGGGGCCTGCTAACTATGGCTACACCTTC.

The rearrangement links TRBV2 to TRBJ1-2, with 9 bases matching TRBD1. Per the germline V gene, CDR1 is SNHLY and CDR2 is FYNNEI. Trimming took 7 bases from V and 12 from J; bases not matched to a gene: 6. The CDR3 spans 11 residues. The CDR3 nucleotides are TGTGCCAGCACGGGGACAGGGAGGGACACCTTC. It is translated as CASTGTGRDTF.

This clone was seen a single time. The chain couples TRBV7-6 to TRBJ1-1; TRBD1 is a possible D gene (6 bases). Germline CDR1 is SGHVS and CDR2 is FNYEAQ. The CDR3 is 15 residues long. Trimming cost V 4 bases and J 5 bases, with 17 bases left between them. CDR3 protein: CASSSNQGFGTEAFF. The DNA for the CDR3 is TGTGCCAGCAGCTCGAACCAGGGGTTTGGAACTGAAGCTTTCTTT.

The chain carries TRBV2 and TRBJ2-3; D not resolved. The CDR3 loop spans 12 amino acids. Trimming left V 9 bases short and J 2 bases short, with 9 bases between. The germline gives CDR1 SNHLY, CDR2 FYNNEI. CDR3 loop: CASDGFTDTQYF. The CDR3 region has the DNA TGTGCCAGTGACGGATTCACAGATACGCAGTATTTT.

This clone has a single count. For the CDR3, the DNA is TGTGCCAGCAGTTATGATCATCCGGGGCTCTCCTACGAGCAGTACTTC. This sequence encodes CASSYDHPGLSYEQYF. V and J are TRBV6-6 and TRBJ2-7; D may correspond to TRBD1 or TRBD2 (5 bases each). The V gene's germline CDR1 is MNHNY and CDR2 SVGAGI (reference sequence). The CDR3 sequence is 16 residues long. The V and J ends lost 3 bases and 0 bases respectively, with 15 bases between them.